What follows are 27 T cell receptor beta chains derived from one specimen sequenced in a study of blood T cell repertoires in COVID-19. Assay: immunoSEQ multiplex PCR; the TCRdb copy retains only in-frame clones and omits some. This sample has roughly 190,000 clones; around 89% occur once, and the top ten carry roughly 5.5%. The sample consisted of peripheral blood. Source of these receptors: a man aged 40-49 years with active or convalescent COVID-19.

This rearrangement joins TRBV12-3 or TRBV12-4 to TRBJ1-4; possible D gene TRBD1, 5 bases. The CDR3 consists of 13 residues. V shed 2 bases and J shed 6 bases, with 7 bases lying between them. DNA of the CDR3: TGTGCCAGCAGTTTATCAGGGCATGAAAAACTGTTTTTT. Protein: CASSLSGHEKLFF.

This chain connects TRBV7-9 to TRBJ2-1, with D unclear. CDR1 and CDR2 (germline): SEHNR, FQNEAQ (reference sequence). Between the trimmed V and J ends, which lost 1 base and 3 bases, there was a span of 7 bases. The CDR3 covers 14 residues. In DNA, the CDR3 is TGTGCCAGCAGCTTAGATCCGGGCTACAATGAGCAGTTCTTC. This codes for CASSLDPGYNEQFF.

V is TRBV19 and J is TRBJ1-1; TRBD1 might be the D (5 bases). Germline values: CDR1 LNHDA, CDR2 SQIVND (reference sequence). The CDR3 extends over 14 amino acids. Trimming cost V 3 bases and J 5 bases, with 13 bases left between them. The CDR3 loop reads CASSIGRVDTEAFF. The CDR3 nucleotides are TGTGCCAGTAGTATTGGCAGGGTGGATACTGAAGCTTTCTTT.

The rearrangement links TRBV19 to TRBJ2-2, with D hard to call. There are 13 residues in the CDR3. Trimming shortened V by 6 bases and J by 0 bases, and 5 bases separated the two germline ends. Germline assignment: CDR1 LNHDA and CDR2 SQIVND (reference sequence). CDR3 region: CASRLANTGELFF. DNA for the CDR3: TGTGCCAGTAGACTGGCGAACACCGGGGAGCTGTTTTTT.

The rearrangement uses TRBV28 and TRBJ1-6; 8 nucleotides line up with TRBD1. The germline V gene has CDR1 MDHEN and CDR2 SYDVKM. V dropped 6 bases and J dropped 10; count of bases not matched to a gene: 11. CDR3 length: 15 amino acids. CDR3 sequence reads: CASSPRTGRRSPLHF. CDR3 DNA: TGTGCCAGCAGCCCCAGGACAGGGAGGCGATCACCCCTCCACTTT.

The rearrangement links TRBV11-1 to TRBJ2-3; D gene uncertain. This CDR3 comprises 14 residues. Between the trimmed V and J ends, which lost 1 base and 0 bases, there was a span of 5 bases. Germline CDR1 SGHAT, CDR2 FQDESV (reference sequence). The CDR3 bases are TGTGCCAGCAGCTTAGTGGGCAGCACAGATACGCAGTATTTT. Translating gives CASSLVGSTDTQYF.

In regard to this clone: The junction does not match germline at one end; this may be a read error. The J gene is TRBJ1-3, the V gene TRBV6-2 or TRBV6-3; 8 bases line up with TRBD1. Looked up from germline, CDR1 is MNHEY and CDR2 is SVGEGT. There are 15 residues in the CDR3. CDR3 sequence reads: CASTYGQGSGNTIYF. In nucleotides, the CDR3 is TGTGCCAGCACTTACGGACAGGGCTCTGGAAACACCATATATTTT.

This rearrangement joins TRBV5-5 to TRBJ2-1; D is unclear. Trimming shortened V by 0 bases and J by 7 bases, and 8 bases separated the two germline ends. Germline V CDR1 and CDR2: SGHKS, YYEKEE (reference sequence). There are 13 residues in the CDR3. The CDR3 region has the DNA TGTGCCAGCAGCTTGGCCTACTGGAATGAGCAGTTCTTC. Translating gives CASSLAYWNEQFF.

The chain's CDR3 is CASSLSGGITEAFF. The CDR3 DNA sequence: TGTGCCAGCAGTTTATCGGGAGGGATCACTGAAGCTTTCTTT. J is TRBJ1-1 and V is TRBV27; D not resolved. Trimming removed 0 bases at V and 4 bases at J, with 9 bases between. The CDR3 runs 14 residues. Germline CDR1 is MNHEY and CDR2 is SMNVEV (reference sequence).

This rearrangement joins TRBV6-5 to TRBJ2-5; 8 nucleotides agree with TRBD1. The germline V gene has CDR1 MNHEY and CDR2 SVGAGI. The CDR3 has 15 amino acids. J was trimmed by 4 bases and V by 4 bases; bases with no gene match: 8. DNA of the CDR3: TGTGCCAGCAGTTCAGGGGGCCCATCGTCAGAGACCCAGTACTTC. Protein sequence: CASSSGGPSSETQYF.

This clone is a singleton in its sample. V gene TRBV5-4 combines with J gene TRBJ2-3, with a weak D call TRBD2 (5 bases). Germline V gene data show CDR1 as SGHNT and CDR2 as YYREEE (reference sequence). The CDR3 consists of 15 residues. Trimming removed 5 bases at V and 2 bases at J, with 15 bases between. CDR3 DNA sequence: TGTGCCAGCAGAGGAGGAAGTCGGGTCACAGATACGCAGTATTTT. Translation gives CASRGGSRVTDTQYF.

The rearrangement links TRBV3-1 (or the pseudogene TRBV3-2) to TRBJ2-5; 11 positions match TRBD1. There are 16 residues in the CDR3. The V gene's germline CDR1 is LGHDT and CDR2 YNNKEL (reference sequence). Trimming at V came to 3 bases and at J to 3 bases, leaving 6 bases not matched to a gene. The CDR3 region has the DNA TGTGCCAGCAGCCACTGGGACAGGGGGTTAAAAGAGACCCAGTACTTC. Its protein is CASSHWDRGLKETQYF.

The chain carries TRBV27 and TRBJ1-6; 10 bases line up with TRBD1. The V segment lost 5 bases and the J segment 10 bases; nucleotides outside the gene matches: 8. The germline V gene has CDR1 MNHEY and CDR2 SMNVEV (reference sequence). The CDR3 extends over 15 amino acids. Written as DNA, the CDR3 is TGTGCCAGCAGTCCAACGGGACAGGGGATCTCACCCCTCCACTTT. Amino acid sequence: CASSPTGQGISPLHF.

The gene calls are TRBV11-1 and TRBJ2-3, with D perhaps matching TRBD1 (5 bases). The V end was cut by 5 bases, the J end by 6 bases, with 12 bases between. The CDR3 contains 13 residues. Germline CDR1 SGHAT, CDR2 FQDESV (reference sequence). This chain's CDR3 is CASSQGPVDTQYF. For the CDR3, the DNA is TGTGCCAGCAGCCAGGGCCCGGTGGATACGCAGTATTTT.

V is TRBV6-5 and J is TRBJ2-3; the D is unclear. The CDR3 has 13 amino acids. The V gene's germline CDR1 is MNHEY and CDR2 SVGAGI. Trimming shortened V by 1 base and J by 6 bases, and 8 bases separated the two germline ends. CDR3 DNA: TGTGCCAGCAGTTACTGGAGCTGGGATACGCAGTATTTT. Residues: CASSYWSWDTQYF.

This sequence joins TRBV6-2 or TRBV6-3 and TRBJ1-4; D may be TRBD1 (5 bases). The CDR3 has 16 amino acids. Trimming removed 0 bases at V and 0 bases at J, with 8 bases between. Germline CDR1 is MNHEY and CDR2 is SVGEGT. The CDR3 region has the DNA TGTGCCAGCAGTTACTCGACCAGGGCAACTAATGAAAAACTGTTTTTT. This codes for CASSYSTRATNEKLFF.

The chain uses TRBV27 and TRBJ1-2, with D hard to call. Germline V gene data show CDR1 as MNHEY and CDR2 as SMNVEV (reference sequence). This CDR3 has 15 residues. V lost 0 bases, J lost 7 bases, and 15 bases lay in between. The CDR3 bases are TGTGCCAGCAGTTTATCGATAGATTGGCAGGCTGGCTACACCTTC. This encodes CASSLSIDWQAGYTF.

The chain is built from TRBV18 and TRBJ1-3; no firm D call. The CDR3 extends over 15 amino acids. Germline V gives CDR1 KGHSH, CDR2 LQKENI. The V gene lost 3 bases and the J gene lost 0 bases, with 9 bases spanning the gap. The CDR3 protein is CASSPAGYSGNTIYF. In DNA, the CDR3 is TGTGCCAGCTCACCCGCCGGGTACTCTGGAAACACCATATATTTT.

The sample holds a few counts of this clone. The chain combines TRBV5-5 with TRBJ1-1; D unresolved. Per the germline V gene, CDR1 is SGHKS and CDR2 is YYEKEE (reference sequence). The ends were cut back, 0 bases at V and 5 bases at J, with 8 bases in the middle. The CDR3 totals 13 residues. CDR3 coding DNA: TGTGCCAGCAGCTTGGCTGGTGCGACTGAAGCTTTCTTT. Translating it yields CASSLAGATEAFF.

This chain uses TRBV19 with TRBJ2-1, with a tentative D call TRBD1 (5 bases). This CDR3 comprises 17 residues. The ends were cut back, 3 bases at V and 10 bases at J, with 25 bases in the middle. CDR1 is LNHDA and CDR2 is SQIVND in the germline V gene (reference sequence). CDR3 loop: CASSIGAGRRLVGEQFF. The CDR3 nucleotides read TGTGCCAGTAGTATTGGGGCCGGTCGTCGCCTGGTGGGAGAGCAGTTCTTC.

This chain uses TRBV19 with TRBJ2-1; 11 nucleotides match TRBD1. CDR1 is LNHDA and CDR2 is SQIVND in the germline V gene (reference sequence). This CDR3 has 14 residues. Trimming at V came to 1 base and at J to 7 bases, leaving 0 bases not matched to a gene. The CDR3 region has the DNA TGTGCCAGTAGTATAGGGGACAGGGGGAATGAGCAGTTCTTC. Its protein product is CASSIGDRGNEQFF. Filled out from reference TRBV19 and TRBJ2-1, the complete variable domain reads DGGITQSPKYLFRKEGQNVTLSCEQNLNHDAMYWYRQDPGQGLRLIYYSQIVNDFQKGDIAEGYSVSREKKESFPLTVTSAQKNPTAFYLCASSIGDRGNEQFFGPGTRLTVL.

The chain is built from TRBV2 and TRBJ2-4; maybe TRBD1 (5 bases). Trimming cost V 1 base and J 6 bases, with 13 bases left between them. CDR3 length equals 15 residues. Germline V CDR1 and CDR2: SNHLY, FYNNEI. CDR3 region: CASSEVQGSGNIQYF. The CDR3 nucleotides are TGTGCCAGCAGTGAAGTTCAGGGTTCGGGAAACATTCAGTACTTC.

This clone appeared a few times. J is TRBJ2-7 and V is TRBV25-1, with D possibly being TRBD1 (5 bases). CDR1 is MGHDK and CDR2 is SYGVNS in the germline V gene. V was cut by 3 bases and J by 2 bases, with 11 bases left in between. The CDR3 is made up of 14 amino acids. CDR3 in amino acids: CASSDPKGTYEQYF. In DNA, the CDR3 is TGTGCCAGCAGTGATCCCAAGGGGACCTACGAGCAGTACTTC.

This chain joins TRBV5-6 and TRBJ2-7, with D possibly matching TRBD1 (6 bases). Trimming cost V 5 bases and J 2 bases, with 14 bases left between them. The germline V gene has CDR1 SGHDT and CDR2 YYEEEE. The CDR3 is made up of 14 amino acids. Here the CDR3 DNA reads TGTGCCAGCAGGTCTCAGGGGAATCCCTACGAGCAGTACTTC. Translating gives CASRSQGNPYEQYF.

This sequence joins TRBV11-3 and TRBJ2-7; 8 bases fit TRBD1. Germline V gene sequence: CDR1 SGHNT, CDR2 YENEEA. The CDR3 is 13 amino acids. The trim removed 5 bases at V and 6 bases at J, leaving 6 bases unmatched. CDR3 sequence (DNA): TGTGCCAGCAGCCTCAGCGACAGGGGCGAGCAGTACTTC. Its protein product is CASSLSDRGEQYF.

This clone was recorded once. The J gene is TRBJ2-3, the V gene TRBV5-1, with 9 bases aligning to TRBD1. J lost 6 bases, V lost 6 bases, and 8 bases had no gene match. The CDR3 has 14 residues. Germline values: CDR1 SGHRS, CDR2 YFSETQ. The CDR3 is CASIPGTGRDTQYF. In DNA, the CDR3 is TGCGCCAGCATTCCCGGGACAGGGAGGGATACGCAGTATTTT.

The chain recombines TRBV4-3 with TRBJ2-7; the D is unclear. CDR3 size: 14 residues. The V gene lost 4 bases and the J gene lost 3 bases, with 13 bases spanning the gap. The germline CDR1 and CDR2 sequences are LGHNA and YSLEER. The chain's CDR3 is CASSRAIDHYEQYF. The CDR3 region has the DNA TGCGCCAGCAGCCGGGCGATTGATCACTACGAGCAGTACTTC.